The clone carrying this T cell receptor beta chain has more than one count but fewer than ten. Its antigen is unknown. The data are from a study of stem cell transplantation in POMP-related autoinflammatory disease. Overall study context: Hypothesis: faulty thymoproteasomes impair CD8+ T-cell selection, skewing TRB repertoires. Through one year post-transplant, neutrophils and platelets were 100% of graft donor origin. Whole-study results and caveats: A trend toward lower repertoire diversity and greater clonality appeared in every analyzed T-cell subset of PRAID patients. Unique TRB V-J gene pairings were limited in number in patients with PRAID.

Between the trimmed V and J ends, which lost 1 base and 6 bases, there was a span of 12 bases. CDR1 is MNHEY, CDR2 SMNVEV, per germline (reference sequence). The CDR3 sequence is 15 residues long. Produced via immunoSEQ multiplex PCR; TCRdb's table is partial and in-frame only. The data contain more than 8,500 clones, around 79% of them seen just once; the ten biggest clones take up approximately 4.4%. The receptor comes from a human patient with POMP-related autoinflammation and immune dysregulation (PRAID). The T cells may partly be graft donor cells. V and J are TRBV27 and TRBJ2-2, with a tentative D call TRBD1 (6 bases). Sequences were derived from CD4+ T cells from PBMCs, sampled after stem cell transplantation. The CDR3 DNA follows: TGTGCCAGCAGTTTATATCAGGGGTGGGCCGGGGAGCTGTTTTTT. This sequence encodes CASSLYQGWAGELFF.